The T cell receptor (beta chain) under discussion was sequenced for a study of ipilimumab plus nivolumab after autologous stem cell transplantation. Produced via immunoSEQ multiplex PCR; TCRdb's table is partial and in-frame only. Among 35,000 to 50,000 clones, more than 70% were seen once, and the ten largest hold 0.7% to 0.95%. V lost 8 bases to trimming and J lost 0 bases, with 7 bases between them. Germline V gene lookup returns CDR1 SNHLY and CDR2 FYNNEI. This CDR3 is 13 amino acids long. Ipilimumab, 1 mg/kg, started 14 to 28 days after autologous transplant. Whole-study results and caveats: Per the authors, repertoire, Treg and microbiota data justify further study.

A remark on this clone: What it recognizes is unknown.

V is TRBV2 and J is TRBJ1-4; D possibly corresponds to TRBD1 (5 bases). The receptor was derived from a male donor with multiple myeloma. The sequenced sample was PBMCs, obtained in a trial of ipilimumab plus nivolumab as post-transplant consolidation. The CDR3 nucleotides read TGTGCCAGCCTGACAGCAACTAATGAAAAACTGTTTTTT. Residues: CASLTATNEKLFF.